These T cell receptor beta chains were read from a single sample in a study of T-cell reconstitution after alpha-beta-depleted transplantation in children. In TCRdb, the PCR reads were re-called with MiXCR into one record per CDR3 protein. The sample lists hundreds of thousands of distinct CDR3 sequences; approximately 19% were seen once. The sample here was PBMCs, mostly from graft donor cells, taken 360 days after TCRalphabeta/CD19-depleted stem cell transplant. The receptors come from a male patient aged 2 to 10 who had a stem cell transplant for acute lymphoblastic leukemia, so the T cells may come from the graft donor. Both conserved end residues are part of each CDR3. The order of the fields is clone size, D gene, J gene, V gene, CDR3 DNA, CDR3 protein. A D gene is named only where the DNA matches it firmly. The size entry is marked missing in some rows and otherwise reads once, few, many or a size class.

NA	NA	TRBJ2-1	TRBV10-3	TGTGCCATCAGTGATGGTTTGGGGGCGTACGACAATGAGCAGTTCTTC	CAISDGLGAYDNEQFF
few	NA	TRBJ2-5	TRBV4-1	TGCGCCAGCAGCCGGGTAGAGTCACAAGAGACCCAGTACTTC	CASSRVESQETQYF
few	NA	TRBJ1-5	TRBV12-3/TRBV12-4	TGTGCCAGCAGTTTAACCAGGGTCAATCAGCCCCAGCATTTT	CASSLTRVNQPQHF
NA	NA	TRBJ2-1	TRBV9	TGTGCCAGCAGCGTAGAGCCGGTCATCTACAATGAGCAGTTCTTC	CASSVEPVIYNEQFF
few	NA	TRBJ1-1	TRBV15	TGTGCCACCACCCTCGGGCCGTCCCGACAAGCTTTCTTT	CATTLGPSRQAFF
NA	NA	TRBJ1-1	TRBV7-2	TGTGCCAGCAGCCTAAAGGGACCGGGGAACACTGAAGCTTTCTTT	CASSLKGPGNTEAFF
few	TRBD2	TRBJ2-1	TRBV12-3/TRBV12-4	TGTGCCAGCAGTAGCGGGACTAGCGGGGATCAGTTCTTC	CASSSGTSGDQFF
NA	NA	TRBJ1-4	TRBV7-6	TGTGCCAGCAGCGTCGGGCAGGGCGATGAAAAACTGTTTTTT	CASSVGQGDEKLFF
NA	NA	TRBJ1-5	TRBV7-2	TGTGCCAGCAGCTCCCCCGGGGGCACCCAGCCCCAGCATTTT	CASSSPGGTQPQHF
NA	TRBD2	TRBJ2-7	TRBV4-3	TGCGCCAGCAGCCCGGCCCGAACTAGCGGGAGGTTTCTGAGCTACGAGCAGTACTTC	CASSPARTSGRFLSYEQYF
NA	TRBD1	TRBJ1-3	TRBV5-1	TGCGCCAGCAGCCAAACGGGACAGCGGGCCTCTGGAAACACCATATATTTT	CASSQTGQRASGNTIYF
NA	NA	TRBJ2-7	TRBV12-3/TRBV12-4	TGTGCCAGCAGTTCCCGAGGGTATTTCGGAAATCTCTCCTACGAGCAGTACTTC	CASSSRGYFGNLSYEQYF
NA	NA	TRBJ2-5	TRBV10-3	TGTGCCATCAGTGAGTCCGGGGCCCTCCCGAGGGAGACCCAGTACTTC	CAISESGALPRETQYF
NA	TRBD2	TRBJ2-1	TRBV4-3	TGCGCCAGCAGCCGGCTAGCGGTGTCCTACAATGAGCAGTTCTTC	CASSRLAVSYNEQFF
NA	NA	TRBJ2-7	TRBV4-3	TGCGCCAGCAGCCAAGATTTCGGGCGTCACCCCTACGAGCAGTACTTC	CASSQDFGRHPYEQYF
few	TRBD2	TRBJ2-3	TRBV20-1	TGCAGTGCTAGGGGACTAGCGGGAGTAAATACGCAGTATTTT	CSARGLAGVNTQYF
NA	NA	TRBJ2-3	TRBV6-5	TGTGCCAGCAGTTACCTCGAGGGCACAGATACGCAGTATTTT	CASSYLEGTDTQYF
few	TRBD2	TRBJ2-3	TRBV18	TGTGCCAGCTCACCAAGCCCAGCGGGGGCCACAGATACGCAGTATTTT	CASSPSPAGATDTQYF
NA	NA	TRBJ2-2	TRBV12-3/TRBV12-4	TGTGCCAGCAGTGCCGTCCAGGGTACCGGGGAGCTGTTTTTT	CASSAVQGTGELFF
NA	TRBD2	TRBJ2-3	TRBV7-2	TGTGCCAGCAGCCCATTGCGGGAGCTCACAGATACGCAGTATTTT	CASSPLRELTDTQYF
NA	NA	TRBJ1-6	TRBV2	TGTGCCAGCAGTGAAGCTCGACGGCCAAATTCACCCCTCCACTTT	CASSEARRPNSPLHF
few	NA	TRBJ2-5	TRBV6-5	TGTGCCAGCAGTTACTCGACGGAGACCCAGTACTTC	CASSYSTETQYF
few	NA	TRBJ2-2	TRBV5-1	TGCGCCAGCAGCTTGGAGCGTAGGGGCACCGGGGAGCTGTTTTTT	CASSLERRGTGELFF
few	NA	TRBJ1-5	TRBV12-3/TRBV12-4	TGTGCCAGCAGCACCGGGGATGGCAATCAGCCCCAGCATTTT	CASSTGDGNQPQHF
NA	TRBD2	TRBJ2-2	TRBV6-2/TRBV6-3	TGTGCCAGCAGGAAACTAGCGGGCACGAACACCGGGGAGCTGTTTTTT	CASRKLAGTNTGELFF
NA	NA	TRBJ2-1	TRBV11-2	TGTGCCAGCAGCTTAAACAAGCGGAGCTCCTACAATGAGCAGTTCTTC	CASSLNKRSSYNEQFF
few	TRBD1	TRBJ2-1	TRBV5-1	TGCGCCAGCAGGGGGACAGGGTTCTACGAGCAGTTCTTC	CASRGTGFYEQFF
NA	NA	TRBJ2-5	TRBV12-3/TRBV12-4	TGTGCCAGCAGTGCCCATTGGGAGTTCGAGACCCAGTACTTC	CASSAHWEFETQYF
NA	NA	TRBJ1-6	TRBV15	TGTGCCACCAGCAGAGATCCCGGTTTCCTTCATTCACCCCTCCACTTT	CATSRDPGFLHSPLHF
NA	NA	TRBJ2-3	TRBV12-3/TRBV12-4	TGTGCCAGCAGTTTGAGAGGCGAGTCCCGCCCTCTCGGAGATACGCAGTATTTT	CASSLRGESRPLGDTQYF
many	NA	TRBJ2-7	TRBV20-1	TGCAGTGCTAGAGCCGACGGCGGCGACGAGCAGTACTTC	CSARADGGDEQYF
many	TRBD1	TRBJ2-7	TRBV7-2	TGTGCCAGCAGCCCGGGGACAGGGGTTTCCTACGAGCAGTACTTC	CASSPGTGVSYEQYF
few	TRBD2	TRBJ2-1	TRBV4-3	TGCGCCAGCAGCCAAGCCCTAGCGGGATATGAGAGCTCCTACAATGAGCAGTTCTTC	CASSQALAGYESSYNEQFF
few	NA	TRBJ1-1	TRBV7-8	TGTGCCAGCAGCTTTGGGGTGGACACTGAAGCTTTCTTT	CASSFGVDTEAFF
many	NA	TRBJ2-1	TRBV28	TGTGCCAGCAGTCCTTTGACCCTTTCGGGGTACAATGAGCAGTTCTTC	CASSPLTLSGYNEQFF
few	TRBD1	TRBJ2-1	TRBV27	TGTGCCACCGGTCTGCAGGGGGCTCAATACAATGAGCAGTTCTTC	CATGLQGAQYNEQFF
few	TRBD1	TRBJ1-5	TRBV12-3/TRBV12-4	TGTGCCAGCAGCCTAGGGGACAGGGATCAGCCCCAGCATTTT	CASSLGDRDQPQHF
few	NA	TRBJ2-3	TRBV7-8	TGTGCCAGCAGCTTAGGGTCAGCAGGGAGGAGGAAAGATACGCAGTATTTT	CASSLGSAGRRKDTQYF
many	NA	TRBJ2-3	TRBV5-1	TGCGCCAGCAGCACAGGGACCCCCACAGATACGCAGTATTTT	CASSTGTPTDTQYF
once	NA	TRBJ1-4	TRBV10-1	TGCGCCAGCAGTGAGCGTCTTAATGAAAAACTGTTTTTT	CASSERLNEKLFF
NA	TRBD1	TRBJ2-7	TRBV2	TGTGCCAGCAGCTCGACAGGGATCGGCCAATTC	CASSSTGIGQF
NA	NA	TRBJ2-3	TRBV7-6	TGTGCCAGCAGCTTAGATACCGGGGGCACAGATACGCAGTATTTT	CASSLDTGGTDTQYF
NA	NA	TRBJ2-5	TRBV3-1	TGTGCCAGCAGCCAAGATGGGAGCTACCCGCCCCAGTACTTC	CASSQDGSYPPQYF